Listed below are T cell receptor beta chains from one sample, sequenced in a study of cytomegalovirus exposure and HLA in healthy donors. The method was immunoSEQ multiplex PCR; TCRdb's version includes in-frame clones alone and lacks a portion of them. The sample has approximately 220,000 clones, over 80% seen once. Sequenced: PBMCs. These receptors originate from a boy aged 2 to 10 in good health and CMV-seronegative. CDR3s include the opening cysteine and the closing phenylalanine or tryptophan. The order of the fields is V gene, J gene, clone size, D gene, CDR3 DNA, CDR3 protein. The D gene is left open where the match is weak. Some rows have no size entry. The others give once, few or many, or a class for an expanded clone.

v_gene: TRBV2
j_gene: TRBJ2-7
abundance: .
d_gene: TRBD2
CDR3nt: TGTGCCAGCAGTCGACTAGCGGGAGGGCCAAGGGACGAGCAGTACTTC
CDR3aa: CASSRLAGGPRDEQYF

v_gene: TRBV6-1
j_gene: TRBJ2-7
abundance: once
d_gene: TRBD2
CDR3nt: TGTGCCAGCAGTCAACTAGCGGGGGGTACGTACGAGCAGTACTTC
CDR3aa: CASSQLAGGTYEQYF

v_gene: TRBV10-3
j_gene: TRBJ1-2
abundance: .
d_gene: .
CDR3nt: TGTGCCATCGAAGGGGGCTATGGCTACACCTTC
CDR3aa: CAIEGGYGYTF

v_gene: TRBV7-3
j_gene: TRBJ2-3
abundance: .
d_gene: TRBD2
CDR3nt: TGTGCCAGCAGCCAGAGCGGGGGGGTGGATACGCAGTATTTT
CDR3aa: CASSQSGGVDTQYF

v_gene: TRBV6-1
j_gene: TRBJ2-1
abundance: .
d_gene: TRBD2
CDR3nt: TGTGCCAGCAGTGTTGAAGCGGGGGGGTACAATGAGCAGTTCTTC
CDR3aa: CASSVEAGGYNEQFF

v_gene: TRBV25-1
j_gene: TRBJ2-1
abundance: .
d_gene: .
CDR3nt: TGTGCCAGCAGTGAGCGGCAAGCGGTTATAAGGAATGAGCAGTTCTTC
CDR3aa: CASSERQAVIRNEQFF

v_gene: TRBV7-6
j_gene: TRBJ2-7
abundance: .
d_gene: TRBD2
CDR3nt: TGTGCCAGCAGCTTAGGAGCGGGATTTAACTACGAGCAGTACTTC
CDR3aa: CASSLGAGFNYEQYF

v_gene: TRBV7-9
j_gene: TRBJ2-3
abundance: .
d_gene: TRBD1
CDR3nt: TGTGCCAGCAGCCAGGGACAGGTAAACACAGATACGCAGTATTTT
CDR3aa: CASSQGQVNTDTQYF

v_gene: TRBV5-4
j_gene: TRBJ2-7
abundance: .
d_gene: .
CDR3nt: TGTGCCAGCAGCGTGAACGCTAGGAGCTCCTACGAGCAGTACTTC
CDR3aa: CASSVNARSSYEQYF

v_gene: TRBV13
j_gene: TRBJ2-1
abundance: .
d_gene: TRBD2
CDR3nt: TGTGCCAGCAGCCCTGGGACTAGTGGGGGGTTCTTC
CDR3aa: CASSPGTSGGFF

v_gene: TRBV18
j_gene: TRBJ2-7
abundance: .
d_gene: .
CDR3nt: TGTGCCAGCTCCCCGTCCCCGGGGGAGCAGTACTTC
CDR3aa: CASSPSPGEQYF

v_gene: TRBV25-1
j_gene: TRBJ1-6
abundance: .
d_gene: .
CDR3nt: TGTGCCAGCAGTGGGGCGGGCTCACCCCTCCACTTT
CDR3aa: CASSGAGSPLHF

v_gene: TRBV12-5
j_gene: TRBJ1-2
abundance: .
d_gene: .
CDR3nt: TGTGCTAGTGGTTTGGGGGCAGGGTATGGCTACACCTTC
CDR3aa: CASGLGAGYGYTF

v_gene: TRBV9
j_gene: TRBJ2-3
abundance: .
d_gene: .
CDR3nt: TGTGCCAGCAGCGTAATGAGTAGCGTGGGGGATACGCAGTATTTT
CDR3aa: CASSVMSSVGDTQYF

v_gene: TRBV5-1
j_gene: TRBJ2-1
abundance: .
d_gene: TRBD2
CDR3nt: TGCGCCAGCAGCTTAGGACTAGCGGGAGGCAATGAGCAGTTCTTC
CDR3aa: CASSLGLAGGNEQFF

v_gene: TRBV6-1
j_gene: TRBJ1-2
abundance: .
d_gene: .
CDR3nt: TGTGCCAGCAGTGTAGCGGAGTATGGCTACACCTTC
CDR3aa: CASSVAEYGYTF

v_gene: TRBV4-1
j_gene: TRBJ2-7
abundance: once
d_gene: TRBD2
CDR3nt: TGCGCCAGCAGCCCGTTAGGGAGCGGGAGCGAGCAGTACTTC
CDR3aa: CASSPLGSGSEQYF

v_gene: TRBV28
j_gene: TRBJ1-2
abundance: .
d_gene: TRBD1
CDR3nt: TGTGCCAGCAGTGATGACAGGGGGCGTGACGGCTACACCTTC
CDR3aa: CASSDDRGRDGYTF

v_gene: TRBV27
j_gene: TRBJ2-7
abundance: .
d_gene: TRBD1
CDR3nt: TGTGCCAGCAGTTTACGACAGGGTAACGAGCAGTACTTC
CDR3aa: CASSLRQGNEQYF

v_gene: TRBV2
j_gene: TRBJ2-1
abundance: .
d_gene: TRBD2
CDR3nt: TGTGCCAGCAGTGGCGGGGGTGATGAGCAGTTCTTC
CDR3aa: CASSGGGDEQFF

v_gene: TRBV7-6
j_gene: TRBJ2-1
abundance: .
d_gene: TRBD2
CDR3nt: TGTGCCAGCAGCTTCACTAGCGGGAGGGCACTGAGCTCCTACAATGAGCAGTTCTTC
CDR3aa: CASSFTSGRALSSYNEQFF

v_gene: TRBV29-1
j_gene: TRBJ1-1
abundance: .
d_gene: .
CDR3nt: TGCAGCGTCCGGGGGAACACTGAAGCTTTCTTT
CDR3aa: CSVRGNTEAFF

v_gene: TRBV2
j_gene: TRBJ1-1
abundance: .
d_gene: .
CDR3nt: TGTGCCAGCAGTGAAGCGCTCGGGGGGGCGAAAGCTTTCTTT
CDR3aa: CASSEALGGAKAFF

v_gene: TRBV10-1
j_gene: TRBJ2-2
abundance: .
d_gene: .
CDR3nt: TGCGCCAGCAGCCGGGACACGAACACCGGGGAGCTGTTTTTT
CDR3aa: CASSRDTNTGELFF

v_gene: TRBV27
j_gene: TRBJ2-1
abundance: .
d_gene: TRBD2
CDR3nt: TGTGCCAGCAGTATACTAGCGGGTCCCTCCTACAATGAGCAGTTCTTC
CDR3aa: CASSILAGPSYNEQFF

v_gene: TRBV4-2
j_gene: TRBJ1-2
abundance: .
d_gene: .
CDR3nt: TGTGCCAGCAGCCAAGGATATGCAGGGCAGGCGAATGGCTACACCTTC
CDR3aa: CASSQGYAGQANGYTF

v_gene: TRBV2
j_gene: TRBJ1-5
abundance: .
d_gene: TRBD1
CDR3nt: TGTGCCAGCAGTCCATCGACAGGGGGCAGTCAGCCCCAGCATTTT
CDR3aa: CASSPSTGGSQPQHF

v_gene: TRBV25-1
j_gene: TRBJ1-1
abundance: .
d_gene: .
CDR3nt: TGTGCCAGCAGTGAATATACAGGCTTTGCTGAAGCTTTCTTT
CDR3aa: CASSEYTGFAEAFF

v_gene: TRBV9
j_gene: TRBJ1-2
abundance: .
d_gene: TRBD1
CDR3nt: TGTGCCAGCAGCGTAGCGGTAGCGACAGGGGGGTATGGCTACACCTTC
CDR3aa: CASSVAVATGGYGYTF

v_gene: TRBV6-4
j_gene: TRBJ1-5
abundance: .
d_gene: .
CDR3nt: TGTGCCAGCAGTCCGGGACAAGGCAATCAGCCCCAGCATTTT
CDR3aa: CASSPGQGNQPQHF

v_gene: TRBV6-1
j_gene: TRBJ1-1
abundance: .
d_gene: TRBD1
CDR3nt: TGTGCCAGCACCAGGGACAGGGGGCCCAACACTGAAGCTTTCTTT
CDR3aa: CASTRDRGPNTEAFF

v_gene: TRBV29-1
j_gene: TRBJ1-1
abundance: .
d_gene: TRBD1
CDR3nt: TGCAGCGTTGACAGGGGGGACACTGAAGCTTTCTTT
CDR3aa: CSVDRGDTEAFF

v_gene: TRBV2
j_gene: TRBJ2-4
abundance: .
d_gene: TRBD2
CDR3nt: TGTGCCAGCTCTAGCGGGAGGTCGGGTCAGAACATTCAGTACTTC
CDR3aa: CASSSGRSGQNIQYF

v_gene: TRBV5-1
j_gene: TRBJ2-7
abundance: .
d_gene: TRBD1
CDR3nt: TGCGCCAGCAGCCCCGGACAGGGAAGGGACGAGCAGTACTTC
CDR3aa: CASSPGQGRDEQYF

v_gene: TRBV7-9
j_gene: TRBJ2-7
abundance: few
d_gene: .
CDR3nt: TGTGCCAGCAGCCCCCGGGACTGGGCGTACGAGCAGTACTTC
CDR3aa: CASSPRDWAYEQYF

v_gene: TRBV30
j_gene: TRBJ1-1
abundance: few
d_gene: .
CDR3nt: TGTGCCTGGAGTCGAGAGGCTAACACTGAAGCTTTCTTT
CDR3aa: CAWSREANTEAFF

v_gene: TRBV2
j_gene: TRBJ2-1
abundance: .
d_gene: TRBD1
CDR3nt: TGTGCCAGCAACATCGGGACAGGGGGCGTCTACAATGAGCAGTTCTTC
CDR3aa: CASNIGTGGVYNEQFF

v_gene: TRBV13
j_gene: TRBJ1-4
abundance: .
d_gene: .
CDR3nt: TGTGCCAGCACCCGAAGAGGGAGGGGGAGTAATGAAAAACTGTTTTTT
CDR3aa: CASTRRGRGSNEKLFF

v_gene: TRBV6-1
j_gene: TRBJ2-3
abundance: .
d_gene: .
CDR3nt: TGTGCCAGCACCCCCCGGGGAGGGGGAGCAGATACGCAGTATTTT
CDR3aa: CASTPRGGGADTQYF

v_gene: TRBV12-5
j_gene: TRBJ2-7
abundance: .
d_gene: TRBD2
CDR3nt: TGTGCTAGTGGTTTGGAGAGTCAGACCAGCGGGAGGGCCATCGACGAGCAGTACTTC
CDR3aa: CASGLESQTSGRAIDEQYF

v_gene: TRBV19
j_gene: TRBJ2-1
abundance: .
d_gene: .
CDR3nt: TGTGCCAGTAGTCCCACCCTGGCATCTTCCTACAATGAGCAGTTCTTC
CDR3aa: CASSPTLASSYNEQFF

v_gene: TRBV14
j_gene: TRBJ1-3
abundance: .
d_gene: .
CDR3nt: TGTGCCAGCAGCCAATTTACATCCTCTGGAAACACCATATATTTT
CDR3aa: CASSQFTSSGNTIYF

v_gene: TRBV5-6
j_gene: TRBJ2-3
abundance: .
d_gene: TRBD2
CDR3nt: TGTGCCAGCAAGGGTGAAGCGGGGGTATCTAGCACAGATACGCAGTATTTT
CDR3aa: CASKGEAGVSSTDTQYF

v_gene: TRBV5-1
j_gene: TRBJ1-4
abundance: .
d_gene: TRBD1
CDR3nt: TGCGCCAGCAGCCTGCCGGACAGGGGGATTGAAAAACTGTTTTTT
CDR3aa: CASSLPDRGIEKLFF

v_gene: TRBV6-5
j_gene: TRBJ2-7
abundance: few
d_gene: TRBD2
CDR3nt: TGTGCCAGCAACTTCGACAGCCGAGCGGGGGAGCAGTACTTC
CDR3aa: CASNFDSRAGEQYF

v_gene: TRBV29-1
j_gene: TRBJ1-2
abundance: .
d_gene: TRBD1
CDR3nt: TGCAGCGTTGAAACCCGGACAGGGAAGTACTATGGCTACACCTTC
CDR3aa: CSVETRTGKYYGYTF

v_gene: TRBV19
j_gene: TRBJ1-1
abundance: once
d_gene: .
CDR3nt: TGTGCCAGTAGGATCCACCGGGATACGAACACTGAAGCTTTCTTT
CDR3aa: CASRIHRDTNTEAFF

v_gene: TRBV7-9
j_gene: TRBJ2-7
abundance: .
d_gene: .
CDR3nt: TGTGCCAGCAGCCAGGGGACACACCCCTACGAGCAGTACTTC
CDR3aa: CASSQGTHPYEQYF

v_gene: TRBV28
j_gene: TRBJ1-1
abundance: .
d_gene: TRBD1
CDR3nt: TGTGCCAGCAGTTCAGGGGGCGGTTTGATGAACACTGAAGCTTTCTTT
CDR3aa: CASSSGGGLMNTEAFF

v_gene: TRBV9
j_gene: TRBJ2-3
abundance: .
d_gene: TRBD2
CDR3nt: TGTGCCAGCAGCCCTTCCGGGGTAGCGGGGCGGCGGGATACGCAGTATTTT
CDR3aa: CASSPSGVAGRRDTQYF

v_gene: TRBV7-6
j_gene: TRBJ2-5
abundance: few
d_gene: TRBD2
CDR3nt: TGTGCCAGCAGCTTACAACTAGCGGGGGACCGAGAGACCCAGTACTTC
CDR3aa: CASSLQLAGDRETQYF

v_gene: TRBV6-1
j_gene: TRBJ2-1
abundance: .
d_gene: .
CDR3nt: TGTGCCAGCAGCCTAGGGGTAAGCTCCTACAATGAGCAGTTCTTC
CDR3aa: CASSLGVSSYNEQFF

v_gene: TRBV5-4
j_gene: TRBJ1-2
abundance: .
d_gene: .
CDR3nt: TGTGCCAGCAGCAAACTCACAGGGTTATCGAGTGCTAACTATGGCTACACCTTC
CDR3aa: CASSKLTGLSSANYGYTF

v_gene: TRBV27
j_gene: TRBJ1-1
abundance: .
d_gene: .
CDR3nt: TGTGCCAGCAGTTGGCAGGGGTCCACTGAAGCTTTCTTT
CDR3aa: CASSWQGSTEAFF

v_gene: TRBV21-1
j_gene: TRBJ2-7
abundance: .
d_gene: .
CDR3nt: TGTGCCAGCAGCGGCACAGGTGAGCAGTACTTC
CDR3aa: CASSGTGEQYF

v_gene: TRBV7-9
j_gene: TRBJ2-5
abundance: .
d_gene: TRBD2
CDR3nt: TGTGCCAGCAGCTCGTGGACTAGCGGCCCCGCCCTGGGGCAAGAGACCCAGTACTTC
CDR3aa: CASSSWTSGPALGQETQYF

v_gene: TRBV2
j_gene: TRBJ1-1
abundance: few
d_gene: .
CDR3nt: TGTGCCAGCAGTATGGCATGGGCTTTCTTT
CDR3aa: CASSMAWAFF

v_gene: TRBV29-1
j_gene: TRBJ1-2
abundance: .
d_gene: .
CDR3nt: TGCAGCGTTGCGAGGGGAGGTGGCTACACCTTC
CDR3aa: CSVARGGGYTF

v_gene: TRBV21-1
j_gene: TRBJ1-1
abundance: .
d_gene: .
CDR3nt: TGTGCCAGCTCCCGACACGCGGACAGGATGGACACTGAAGCTTTCTTT
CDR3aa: CASSRHADRMDTEAFF

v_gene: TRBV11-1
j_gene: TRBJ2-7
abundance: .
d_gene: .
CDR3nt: TGTGCCAGCAGCCTACACACAGGGCCTTCCTACGAGCAGTACTTC
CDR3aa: CASSLHTGPSYEQYF